The T cell receptor beta chain described here comes from a study of cytomegalovirus exposure and HLA in healthy donors. Study-level points and caveats: Confirmation was obtained in vitro that a few CMV-associated chains are specific for CMV antigens. Relative to equally common others, HLA-associated TCR beta chains showed greater clonal expansion in a later analysis. It emerged from a later analysis that several of the most significant clusters appeared to be linked to common viral pathogens. A later analysis showed TCR association rates differing by HLA locus, peaking at DRB1 and lowest at HLA-C.

With V trimmed by 3 bases and J by 4 bases, 2 bases remained unmatched. Germline CDR1 KGHSH, CDR2 LQKENI. The CDR3 is 15 residues long. Comment on this clone: Its antigen is unknown.

Primers included in the PCR were 60 Vbeta and 13 Jbeta primers. Sequencing used immunoSEQ multiplex PCR; TCRdb keeps in-frame clones, though not all of them. Of under 200,000 clones in the sample, about four fifths were seen once. The sample consisted of PBMCs. The chain has TRBV18 and TRBJ1-5; 11 nucleotides align to TRBD1. The clonotype comes from a male donor in good health and CMV-seronegative. CDR3 coding DNA: TGTGCCAGCTCACCCGGGACAGGGGGAAATCAGCCCCAGCATTTT. Protein product: CASSPGTGGNQPQHF.